This TCR beta chain was identified during a study of shared clonotypes between healthy human individuals. The germline V and J ends were trimmed by 8 bases and 4 bases, with 8 bases remaining between them. Germline assignment: CDR1 MDHEN and CDR2 SYDVKM. There are 11 residues in the CDR3. The method was immunoSEQ multiplex PCR; TCRdb's version includes in-frame clones alone and lacks a portion of them. This sample yields approximately 1,500,000 clones, of which roughly 98% are seen a single time; roughly 0.42% belongs to the top ten. This rearrangement joins TRBV28 to TRBJ1-2; D may be TRBD1 (5 bases). The sequencing sample was made of naive CD4+ T cells sorted from blood. Regarding subset: CD45RA+ positively selected. This sequence originates from a man aged 30 to 45 in good health. The DNA of the CDR3 is TGTGCCAGCGGGGGGGTCTATGGCTACACCTTC. Protein sequence: CASGGVYGYTF.